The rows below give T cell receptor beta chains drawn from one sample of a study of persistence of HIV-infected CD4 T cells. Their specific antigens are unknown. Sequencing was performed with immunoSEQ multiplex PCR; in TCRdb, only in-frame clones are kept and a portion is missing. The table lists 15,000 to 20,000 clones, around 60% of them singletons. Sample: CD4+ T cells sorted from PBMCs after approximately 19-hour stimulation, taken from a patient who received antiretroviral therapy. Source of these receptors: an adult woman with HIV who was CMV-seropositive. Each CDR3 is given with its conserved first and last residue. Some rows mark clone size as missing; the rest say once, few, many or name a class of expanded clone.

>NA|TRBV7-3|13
CASSPDSNQPQHF
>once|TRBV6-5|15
CASSRLAGSTDTQYF
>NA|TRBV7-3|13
CASSSRTGNEQFF
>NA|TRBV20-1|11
CSATPNYGYTF
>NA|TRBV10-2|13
CASSQGGASPLHF
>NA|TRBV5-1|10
CASSSYEQYF
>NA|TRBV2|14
CASVEDLGGVGYTF
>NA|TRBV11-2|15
CASSLAGGRGSGYTF
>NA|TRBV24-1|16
CATSGTGTGGADTQYF
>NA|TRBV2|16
CASGERGATSTDTQYF
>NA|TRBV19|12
CASWDRLDEQFF
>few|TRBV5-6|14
CASSLVLAVPEQYF
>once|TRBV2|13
CASGQGGRTEAFF
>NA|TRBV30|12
CAWRGNTGELFF
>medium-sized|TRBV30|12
CAWSVERSEAFF
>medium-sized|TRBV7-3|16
CASSLVPSGNTGELFF
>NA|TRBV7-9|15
CASSPDGQKNYGYTF
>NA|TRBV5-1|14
CASSLRQGDTEAFF
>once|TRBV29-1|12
CSVGRGHTEAFF
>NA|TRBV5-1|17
CASKDLQGGANTGELFF
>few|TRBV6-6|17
CASSPTWRSGGSYGYTF
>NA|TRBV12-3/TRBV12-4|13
CASRLDSTDTQYF
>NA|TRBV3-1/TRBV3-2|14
CASSHVDRVHGYTF
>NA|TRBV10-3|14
CAISDGESYNEQFF
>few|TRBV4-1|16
CASSQVPGTGTGELFF
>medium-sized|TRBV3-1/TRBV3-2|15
CASSQVTRGDSPLHF
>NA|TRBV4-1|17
CASSKDHGTSNTGELFF
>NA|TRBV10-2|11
CASSEASGGYF
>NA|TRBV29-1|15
CSVGRPGSSNYGYTF
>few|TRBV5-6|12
CASSLRDKGYTF
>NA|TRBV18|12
CASSSGQGEQYF
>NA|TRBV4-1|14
CASTGLGSGNTIYF
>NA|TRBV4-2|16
CASSQGQVRQDNEQFF